A single sample is the source of the 13 T cell receptor beta chains below, sequenced in a study of cytomegalovirus exposure and HLA in healthy donors. The PCR had 60 Vbeta and 13 Jbeta primers. Here immunoSEQ multiplex PCR was the method, and the copy in TCRdb shows in-frame clones only, minus some. The table lists fewer than 55,000 clones, 63% of them singletons, with 12% in the top ten. Sequenced sample: PBMCs. These receptors all come from a man between 60 and 70 years old in good health and CMV-seropositive.

The chain employs TRBV7-2 and TRBJ2-5; 8 bases fit TRBD2. Germline assignment: CDR1 SGHTA and CDR2 FQGNSA. The trim removed 5 bases at V and 3 bases at J, leaving 5 bases unmatched. The CDR3 has 14 amino acids. In nucleotides, the CDR3 is TGTGCCAGCAGCCCGACACTAGCGGAAGAGACCCAGTACTTC. Residues: CASSPTLAEETQYF. Complete variable domain (other parts from reference TRBV7-2 and TRBJ2-5): GAGVSQSPSNKVTEKGKDVELRCDPISGHTALYWYRQSLGQGLEFLIYFQGNSAPDKSGLPSDRFSAERTGGSVSTLTIQRTQQEDSAVYLCASSPTLAEETQYFGPGTRLLVL.

The CDR3 here is CASSGIGQGNEKLFF. In DNA, the CDR3 is TGCGCCAGCAGTGGTATAGGACAGGGCAATGAAAAACTGTTTTTT. This rearrangement joins TRBV5-1 to TRBJ1-4; 8 nucleotides align to TRBD1. The CDR3 consists of 15 residues. Per the germline V gene, CDR1 is SGHRS and CDR2 is YFSETQ. The V segment lost 5 bases and the J segment 5 bases; nucleotides outside the gene matches: 8.

The rearrangement uses TRBV27 and TRBJ2-1; 11 positions match TRBD2. This CDR3 has 16 residues. The ends lost 4 bases at V and 2 bases at J; junction bases unmatched: 4. The germline V gene has CDR1 MNHEY and CDR2 SMNVEV (reference sequence). CDR3 coding DNA: TGTGCCAGCAGTTCCCTAGCGGGAGGACCCTACAATGAGCAGTTCTTC. This codes for CASSSLAGGPYNEQFF.

The chain uses TRBV5-1 and TRBJ2-2; the D gene is possibly TRBD1 (5 bases). The CDR3 runs 13 residues. Germline V gene data show CDR1 as SGHRS and CDR2 as YFSETQ. V was trimmed by 4 bases and J by 3 bases, leaving 7 bases between them. The DNA of the CDR3 is TGCGCCAGCAGCCTGACAGACACCGGGGAGCTGTTTTTT. This encodes CASSLTDTGELFF.

The rearrangement joins TRBV9 to TRBJ2-2; weak D call: TRBD1 (6 bases). CDR3 length equals 13 residues. Trimming removed 4 bases from V and 7 bases from J, with 11 bases in between. Per the germline V gene, CDR1 is SGDLS and CDR2 is YYNGEE. CDR3 DNA sequence: TGTGCCAGCAGCCAACAGGGCTTCGGGGAGCTGTTTTTT. It yields the protein CASSQQGFGELFF.

The V and J genes are TRBV27 and TRBJ2-1; 7 nucleotides align to TRBD2. Trimming removed 3 bases from V and 7 bases from J; junction bases left unmatched: 12. Germline assignment: CDR1 MNHEY and CDR2 SMNVEV (reference sequence). The CDR3 is 16 amino acids. The CDR3 sequence: CASSFGGAGVGNEQFF. DNA for the CDR3: TGTGCCAGCAGTTTCGGAGGGGCGGGGGTGGGGAATGAGCAGTTCTTC.

V and J are TRBV28 and TRBJ2-7; the D gene is possibly TRBD2 (6 bases). Between the trimmed V and J ends, which lost 5 bases and 4 bases, there was a span of 12 bases. This CDR3 is 13 amino acids long. Per the germline V gene, CDR1 is MDHEN and CDR2 is SYDVKM. CDR3 bases: TGTGCCAGCAGTCCCGGACTACCGTACGAGCAGTACTTC. Its translation: CASSPGLPYEQYF.

This clone was detected only a few times. The CDR3 is CASSQGELEEQYF. CDR3 DNA: TGCGCCAGCAGCCAAGGAGAGCTAGAGGAGCAGTACTTC. The V gene is TRBV4-1, the J gene TRBJ2-7; unclear D gene. Trimming left V 1 base short and J 7 bases short, with 11 bases between. There are 13 residues in the CDR3. Germline CDR1 and CDR2: MGHRA and YSYEKL.

V is TRBV4-3 and J is TRBJ2-1; a weak D match, TRBD2 (5 bases). Germline V gene lookup returns CDR1 LGHNA and CDR2 YSLEER. The CDR3 is 13 residues long. Trimming cost V 1 base and J 9 bases, with 10 bases left between them. DNA for the CDR3: TGCGCCAGCAGCCAAGCTCGGGGTCGTGAGCAGTTCTTC. Its protein is CASSQARGREQFF.

The genes are TRBV27 and TRBJ2-3; 8 positions match TRBD2. This CDR3 contains 16 residues. V lost 6 bases, J lost 2 bases, and 10 bases stayed unmatched. Germline-derived CDR1 and CDR2 are MNHEY and SMNVEV (reference sequence). The CDR3 region has the DNA TGTGCCAGCAGACCCCTCCGGGGGGGGACCACAGATACGCAGTATTTT. It translates to CASRPLRGGTTDTQYF.

The chain combines TRBV4-1 with TRBJ1-3; maybe TRBD1 (5 bases). Germline V CDR1 and CDR2: MGHRA, YSYEKL. The CDR3 runs to 14 residues. V lost 3 bases and J 0 bases, leaving 6 bases between the germline ends. CDR3 nucleotides: TGCGCCAGCAGCCAGGGACTCTCTGGAAACACCATATATTTT. It encodes CASSQGLSGNTIYF.

CDR3 coding DNA: TGTGCCAGCAGTGAATTCAGCGGGATGAACGCCTACAATGAGCAGTTCTTC. Amino acid sequence: CASSEFSGMNAYNEQFF. The chain links TRBV6-1 to TRBJ2-1; 7 bases agree with TRBD2. Per the germline V gene, CDR1 is MNHNS and CDR2 is SASEGT. This CDR3 is 17 amino acids long. Unmatched junction bases numbered 9, after V lost 2 bases and J lost 2 bases.

V and J are TRBV7-9 and TRBJ2-1; D is possibly TRBD2 (6 bases). The ends were cut back, 9 bases at V and 3 bases at J, with 18 bases in the middle. Germline V lookup: CDR1 SEHNR, CDR2 FQNEAQ (reference sequence). This CDR3 contains 15 residues. The DNA for the CDR3 is TGTGCCAGTATTGGTGGGGCGGGGAACTACAATGAGCAGTTCTTC. Translated, it gives CASIGGAGNYNEQFF.